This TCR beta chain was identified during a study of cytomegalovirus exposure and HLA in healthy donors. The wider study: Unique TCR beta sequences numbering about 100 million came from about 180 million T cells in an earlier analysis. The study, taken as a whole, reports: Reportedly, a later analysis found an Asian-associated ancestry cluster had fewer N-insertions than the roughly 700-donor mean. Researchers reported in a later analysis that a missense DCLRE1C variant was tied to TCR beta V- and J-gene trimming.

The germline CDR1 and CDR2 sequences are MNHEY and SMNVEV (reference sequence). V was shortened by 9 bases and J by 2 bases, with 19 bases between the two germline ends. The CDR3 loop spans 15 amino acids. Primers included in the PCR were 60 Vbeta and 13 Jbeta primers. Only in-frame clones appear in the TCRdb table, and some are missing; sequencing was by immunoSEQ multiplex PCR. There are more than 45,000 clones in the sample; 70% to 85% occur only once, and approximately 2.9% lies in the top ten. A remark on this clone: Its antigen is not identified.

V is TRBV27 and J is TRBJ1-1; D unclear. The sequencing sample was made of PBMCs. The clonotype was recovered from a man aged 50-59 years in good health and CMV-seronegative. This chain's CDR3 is CASWQTRAINTEAFF. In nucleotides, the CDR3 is TGTGCCAGTTGGCAAACTAGGGCTATTAACACTGAAGCTTTCTTT.